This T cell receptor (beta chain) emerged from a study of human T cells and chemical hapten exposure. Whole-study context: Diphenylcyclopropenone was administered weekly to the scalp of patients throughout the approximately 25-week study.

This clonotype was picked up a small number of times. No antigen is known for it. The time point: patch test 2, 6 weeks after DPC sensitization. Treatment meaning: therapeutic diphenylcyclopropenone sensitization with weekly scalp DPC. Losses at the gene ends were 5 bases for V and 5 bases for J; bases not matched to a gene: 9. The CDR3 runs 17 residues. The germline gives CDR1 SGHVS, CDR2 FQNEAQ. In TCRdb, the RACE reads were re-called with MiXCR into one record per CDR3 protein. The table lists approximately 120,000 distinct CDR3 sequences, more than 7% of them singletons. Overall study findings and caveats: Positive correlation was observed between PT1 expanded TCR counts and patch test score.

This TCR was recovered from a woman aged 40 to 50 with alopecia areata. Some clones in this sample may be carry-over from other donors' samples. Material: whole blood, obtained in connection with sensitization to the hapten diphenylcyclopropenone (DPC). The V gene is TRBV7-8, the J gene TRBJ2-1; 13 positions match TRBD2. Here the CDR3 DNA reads TGTGCCAGCAGCGTAAGGGGACTAGCGGGGAAAAACAATGAGCAGTTCTTC. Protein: CASSVRGLAGKNNEQFF. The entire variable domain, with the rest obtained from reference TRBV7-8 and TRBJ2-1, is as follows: GAGVSQSPRYKVAKRGQDVALRCDPISGHVSLFWYQQALGQGPEFLTYFQNEAQLDKSGLPSDRFFAERPEGSVSTLKIQRTQQEDSAVYLCASSVRGLAGKNNEQFFGPGTRLTVL.